Listed below are T cell receptor beta chains from one sample, sequenced in a study of blood T cell repertoires in COVID-19. The table came from immunoSEQ multiplex PCR; TCRdb's copy has only in-frame clones and leaves some out. The data contain some 45,000 clones, about 86% of them singletons. The sample was peripheral blood. The source is a man aged 65 to 79 with acute or convalescent COVID-19. Both conserved end residues are part of each CDR3. A D gene is named only where the DNA matches it firmly. The size entry is marked missing in some rows and otherwise reads once, few, many or a size class.

>TRBV7-8|.|.|TRBJ2-7
CASSLAESSYEQYF
TGTGCCAGCAGCTTAGCGGAGAGCTCCTACGAGCAGTACTTC
>TRBV7-8|few|TRBD1|TRBJ1-5
CASSPIRQGLGRWSNQPQHF
TGTGCCAGCAGCCCTATAAGACAGGGATTGGGTCGGTGGAGCAATCAGCCCCAGCATTTT
>TRBV27|.|TRBD2|TRBJ2-7
CASSKLAASSYEQYF
TGTGCCAGCAGTAAACTAGCGGCGAGCTCCTACGAGCAGTACTTC
>TRBV5-5|.|.|TRBJ1-1
CASHGRDTEAFF
TGTGCCAGCCACGGCCGGGACACTGAAGCTTTCTTT
>TRBV19|.|.|TRBJ1-1
CASMGQNTEAFF
TGTGCCAGTATGGGACAGAACACTGAAGCTTTCTTT
>TRBV9|.|TRBD2|TRBJ2-1
CASSVTGTTNEQFF
TGTGCCAGCAGCGTAACGGGGACTACGAATGAGCAGTTCTTC
>TRBV9|.|.|TRBJ2-3
CASSVDRGSGGNTQYF
TGTGCCAGCAGCGTAGACCGAGGTAGCGGAGGCAACACGCAGTATTTT
>TRBV2|.|.|TRBJ2-2
CASSNRNPNTGELFF
TGTGCCAGCAGTAACAGAAACCCCAACACCGGGGAGCTGTTTTTT
>TRBV19|once|.|TRBJ2-1
CATNEAASYNEQFF
TGTGCCACCAATGAAGCGGCTTCCTACAATGAGCAGTTCTTC
>TRBV6-5|.|.|TRBJ2-7
CASSRGGYEQYF
TGTGCCAGCTCCAGGGGTGGCTACGAGCAGTACTTC
>TRBV19|.|.|TRBJ1-1
CASSIGRGGTEAFF
TGTGCCAGTAGTATAGGCCGGGGGGGCACTGAAGCTTTCTTT
>TRBV13|.|TRBD1|TRBJ1-3
CASSLLGDRSTIYF
TGTGCCAGCAGCCTCCTGGGGGACAGGTCCACCATATATTTT
>TRBV27|.|.|TRBJ1-5
CASSPRGVSNQPQHF
TGTGCCAGCAGTCCTCGGGGGGTTAGCAATCAGCCCCAGCATTTT
>TRBV30|.|.|TRBJ1-1
CAWSSAGNTEAFF
TGTGCCTGGAGTTCTGCAGGCAACACTGAAGCTTTCTTT
>TRBV30|.|TRBD1|TRBJ1-1
CAWYRGLAEAFF
TGTGCCTGGTACAGGGGGCTCGCTGAAGCTTTCTTT
>TRBV6-2/TRBV6-3|once|.|TRBJ1-5
CASSNSGGNQPQHF
TGTGCCAGCAGTAACTCTGGAGGGAATCAGCCCCAGCATTTT
>TRBV12-3/TRBV12-4|.|.|TRBJ1-1
CASKIEGAKAFF
TGTGCCAGCAAAATTGAAGGGGCGAAAGCTTTCTTT
>TRBV29-1|.|.|TRBJ1-1
CSVAGDIGSNTEAFF
TGCAGCGTAGCGGGGGACATAGGCTCGAACACTGAAGCTTTCTTT